The clone carrying this T cell receptor (beta chain) has just a few counts. This sample is drawn from a study of blood T cells in healthy people across ages. The CDR3 extends over 15 amino acids. V dropped 2 bases and J dropped 6 bases, with 17 bases sitting between them. Germline assignment: CDR1 SEHNR and CDR2 FQNEAQ (reference sequence). Sample-barcoded 5' priming and a J-beta primer mix drove a second PCR of about 6 to 12 cycles. TCRdb reanalysed the 5' RACE reads using MiXCR and keeps one entry per CDR3 protein. Among about 800,000 distinct CDR3 sequences listed, just under 25% were seen once. These data are also associated with another study on T cells of mothers and their children.

V and J are TRBV7-9 and TRBJ2-7, with unresolved D. The sequence came from a boy between 10 and 17 years old in good health. The sample consisted of blood. In nucleotides, the CDR3 is TGTGCCAGCAGCTTACAGCAGGCCTATCCCTCCGAGCAGTACTTC. It encodes CASSLQQAYPSEQYF.